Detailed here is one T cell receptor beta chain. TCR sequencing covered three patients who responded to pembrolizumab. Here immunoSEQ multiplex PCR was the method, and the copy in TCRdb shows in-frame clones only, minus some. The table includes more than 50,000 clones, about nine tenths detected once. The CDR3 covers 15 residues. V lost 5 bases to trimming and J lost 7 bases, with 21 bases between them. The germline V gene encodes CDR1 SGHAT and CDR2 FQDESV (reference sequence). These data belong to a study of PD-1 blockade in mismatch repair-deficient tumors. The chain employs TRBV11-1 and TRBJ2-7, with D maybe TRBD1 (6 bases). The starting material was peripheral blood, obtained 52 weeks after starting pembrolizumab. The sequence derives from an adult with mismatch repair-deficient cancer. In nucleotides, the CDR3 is TGTGCCAGCAGCCTCCGGGACACGGTCTACGAGGAGCAGTACTTC. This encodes CASSLRDTVYEEQYF.